The 32 T cell receptor beta chains given below trace back to one sample, sequenced in a study of somatic mutations in cytotoxic T cells in rheumatoid arthritis. Sequencing used immunoSEQ multiplex PCR; TCRdb keeps in-frame clones, though not all of them. This table holds some 29,000 clones, approximately 86% found once. The sequenced material came from CD8+ T cells sorted from blood. These receptors were obtained from an adult with rheumatoid arthritis.

As DNA, the CDR3 is TGTGCCACCAGCAGAGATAGGCACACGGAGTACTATGGCTACACCTTC. It encodes CATSRDRHTEYYGYTF. The rearrangement uses TRBV15 and TRBJ1-2; D not certain. V was clipped by 0 bases and J by 3 bases, with 14 bases between them. Germline V CDR1 and CDR2: LNHNV, YYDKDF (reference sequence). The CDR3 is 16 residues long.

The V and J genes are TRBV13 and TRBJ2-7, with 8 bases identical to TRBD1. This CDR3 is built from 14 residues. Trimming removed 5 bases from V and 3 bases from J; junction bases left unmatched: 6. Germline assignment: CDR1 PRHDT and CDR2 FYEKMQ (reference sequence). The CDR3 sequence is CASSPGQAGYEQYF. CDR3 nucleotides: TGTGCCAGCAGCCCGGGACAGGCCGGCTACGAGCAGTACTTC.

This clone was seen a single time. This chain uses TRBV18 with TRBJ1-2; D is unclear. In germline, CDR1 is KGHSH, CDR2 LQKENI. This CDR3 is 18 amino acids long. Trimming pared 3 bases from V and 2 bases from J, leaving 22 bases between. The CDR3 loop is CASSPPNRAYGLNYGYTF. The DNA for the CDR3 is TGTGCCAGCTCACCCCCTAACCGGGCCTACGGCTTGAACTATGGCTACACCTTC.

The chain has TRBV13 and TRBJ1-4; D might be TRBD1 (5 bases). The CDR3 sequence is 14 residues long. The V and J ends lost 4 bases and 5 bases respectively, with 11 bases between them. The V gene's germline CDR1 is PRHDT and CDR2 FYEKMQ (reference sequence). This chain's CDR3 is CASSWGRGNEKLFF. The CDR3 region has the DNA TGTGCCAGCAGCTGGGGACGAGGGAATGAAAAACTGTTTTTT.

This clone was counted a single time. This sequence joins TRBV5-4 and TRBJ2-7; the match to TRBD1 covers 9 bases. V dropped 4 bases and J dropped 7; count of bases not matched to a gene: 9. The CDR3 is 14 amino acids. The germline CDR1 and CDR2 sequences are SGHNT and YYREEE (reference sequence). CDR3 region: CASSPGQGLWEQYF. CDR3 bases: TGTGCCAGCAGCCCCGGACAGGGGTTATGGGAGCAGTACTTC.

The genes are TRBV4-3 and TRBJ1-6, with D possibly being TRBD1 (6 bases). V was clipped by 0 bases and J by 5 bases, with 23 bases between them. CDR3 size: 20 residues. Germline CDR1 reads LGHNA; CDR2 reads YSLEER. The chain's CDR3 is CASSQEGGLGHDKNNSPLHF. Here the CDR3 DNA reads TGCGCCAGCAGCCAAGAAGGGGGGCTGGGTCACGACAAAAATAATTCACCCCTCCACTTT.

This chain connects TRBV4-1 to TRBJ2-5, with D maybe TRBD1 (5 bases). The DNA matches TRBJ2-7 better at its end, which makes the J call doubtful. Germline loops: CDR1 MGHRA, CDR2 YSYEKL. The CDR3 consists of 14 residues. The CDR3 DNA reads as TGCGCCAGCAGCCTAAGGGCGACAGAGTACGAGCAGTACTTC. Amino acid sequence: CASSLRATEYEQYF.

V and J are TRBV5-5 and TRBJ1-2; perhaps TRBD1 as D (6 bases). Germline CDR1 SGHKS, CDR2 YYEKEE (reference sequence). CDR3 size: 14 residues. Trimming left V 0 bases short and J 4 bases short, with 10 bases between. Here the CDR3 DNA reads TGTGCCAGCAGCTTGGCGGGGGGCGTCTATGGCTACACCTTC. This encodes CASSLAGGVYGYTF.

This clone was detected only a few times. V gene TRBV2 combines with J gene TRBJ2-7, with D unresolved. Germline assignment: CDR1 SNHLY and CDR2 FYNNEI. The CDR3 loop spans 14 amino acids. V lost 5 bases and J lost 3, with 14 bases in between. The chain's CDR3 is CASSFFGPGYEQYF. The CDR3 region has the DNA TGTGCCAGCAGTTTCTTTGGACCCGGCTACGAGCAGTACTTC.

The V and J genes are TRBV21-1 and TRBJ2-2; the table names TRBD2, a call not compared with the DNA. TRBV21-1 is annotated as a pseudogene. The CDR3 consists of 16 residues. The DNA for the CDR3 is TGTGCCAGCAGCAAAGAGAGCGGAGTGAACACCGGGGAGCTGTTTTTT. This translates into CASSKESGVNTGELFF.

As regards this clone: Other DNA sequences of this sample code for an identical CDR3. CDR3 DNA sequence: TGTGCCAGCAGCGTTAGCGGGGGGGCGGGTGAGACCCAGTACTTC. Residues: CASSVSGGAGETQYF. The chain is built from TRBV9 and TRBJ2-5; the match to TRBD2 covers 11 bases. This CDR3 has 15 residues. Germline CDR1 reads SGDLS; CDR2 reads YYNGEE. With V trimmed by 2 bases and J by 5 bases, 5 bases remained unmatched.

This rearrangement joins TRBV9 to TRBJ2-2, with 9 bases aligning to TRBD1. The CDR3 has 16 residues. Germline V gene lookup returns CDR1 SGDLS and CDR2 YYNGEE. V was pared by 3 bases and J by 4 bases, with 7 bases of the junction left unmatched. DNA of the CDR3: TGTGCCAGCAGCGGCACCGGGACAGGGCCCACCGGGGAGCTGTTTTTT. Residues: CASSGTGTGPTGELFF.

The chain employs TRBV7-9 and TRBJ2-7; D unresolved. CDR3 length: 11 residues. With 5 bases removed from V and 4 bases from J, the gap between germline ends came to 6 bases. In germline, CDR1 is SEHNR, CDR2 FQNEAQ (reference sequence). CDR3 in DNA: TGTGCCAGCAGCACCGAATACGAGCAGTACTTC. Its protein product is CASSTEYEQYF.

This clone has a handful of counts. The V and J genes are TRBV27 and TRBJ2-7; 7 bases match TRBD1. Looked up from germline, CDR1 is MNHEY and CDR2 is SMNVEV (reference sequence). V was clipped by 5 bases and J by 5 bases; unmatched bases: 9. There are 14 residues in the CDR3. The CDR3 sequence: CASSHQGQPNEQYF. CDR3 DNA: TGTGCCAGCAGTCACCAGGGACAGCCAAACGAGCAGTACTTC.

The rearrangement links TRBV13 to TRBJ2-3; TRBD1 matches at 7 bases. The germline V gene has CDR1 PRHDT and CDR2 FYEKMQ (reference sequence). J gave up 6 bases and V 5 bases, and 2 bases lay outside the gene matches. The CDR3 consists of 12 residues. The DNA of the CDR3 is TGTGCCAGCAGCGAAGGGGGCGATACGCAGTATTTT. Translation gives CASSEGGDTQYF.

V and J are TRBV27 and TRBJ2-5; TRBD1 or TRBD2 may be the D gene (5 bases each). Trimming shortened V by 3 bases and J by 2 bases, and 7 bases separated the two germline ends. Germline V lookup: CDR1 MNHEY, CDR2 SMNVEV (reference sequence). The CDR3 sequence is 13 residues long. Written as DNA, the CDR3 is TGTGCCAGCAGTTTGGGGGAGCAAGAGACCCAGTACTTC. Translation gives CASSLGEQETQYF.

The rearrangement uses TRBV7-9 and TRBJ1-2; D remains ambiguous. Per the germline V gene, CDR1 is SEHNR and CDR2 is FQNEAQ (reference sequence). This CDR3 is 13 amino acids long. V dropped 0 bases and J dropped 4 bases, with 6 bases sitting between them. The CDR3 nucleotides are TGTGCCAGCAGCTTAGCGCACGGCTATGGCTACACCTTC. Its translation: CASSLAHGYGYTF.

The chain is built from TRBV6-5 and TRBJ2-2; D may be TRBD1 (6 bases). The CDR3 is made up of 13 amino acids. Germline CDR1 and CDR2: MNHEY and SVGAGI. The ends were cut back, 2 bases at V and 9 bases at J, with 10 bases in the middle. The CDR3 is CASSYVRGRELFF. DNA of the CDR3: TGTGCCAGCAGTTACGTCAGGGGCCGGGAGCTGTTTTTT.

This clone has more than one count but fewer than ten. V usage is TRBV15 and J usage is TRBJ2-7, with D possibly TRBD1 on 5 matching bases. Looked up from germline, CDR1 is LNHNV and CDR2 is YYDKDF (reference sequence). V was cut by 6 bases and J by 4 bases, with 10 bases left in between. The CDR3 covers 12 residues. The chain's CDR3 is CATSITGYEQYF. CDR3 DNA sequence: TGTGCCACCAGTATCACAGGATACGAGCAGTACTTC.

The chain combines TRBV5-6 with TRBJ2-5; a weak D match, TRBD1 (6 bases). CDR3 size: 14 residues. The germline V gene encodes CDR1 SGHDT and CDR2 YYEEEE. The V end lost 3 bases, the J end lost 1 base, and 10 bases lay between the germline ends. The CDR3: CASSSMTGQETQYF. In DNA form, the CDR3 reads TGTGCCAGCAGCTCAATGACAGGCCAAGAGACCCAGTACTTC. Combining the CDR3 with reference TRBV5-6 and TRBJ2-5 gives the whole variable domain DAGVTQSPTHLIKTRGQQVTLRCSPKSGHDTVSWYQQALGQGPQFIFQYYEEEERQRGNFPDRFSGHQFPNYSSELNVNALLLGDSALYLCASSSMTGQETQYFGPGTRLLVL.

This clone was counted a single time. The chain recombines TRBV7-6 with TRBJ1-4, with 7 bases lining up with TRBD1. Germline CDR1 is SGHVS and CDR2 is FNYEAQ. The trim removed 5 bases at V and 3 bases at J, leaving 6 bases unmatched. The CDR3 spans 15 residues. The CDR3 DNA reads TGTGCCAGCAGCCCCCGGACAGGAGCTAATGAAAAACTGTTTTTT. As protein: CASSPRTGANEKLFF.

The chain couples TRBV2 to TRBJ2-1, with 7 bases matching TRBD2. Unmatched junction bases numbered 12, after V lost 6 bases and J lost 10 bases. The CDR3 extends over 14 amino acids. Germline-derived CDR1 and CDR2 are SNHLY and FYNNEI. In DNA form, the CDR3 reads TGTGCCAGCAGAACTAGCGCTCCCTCAGAAGAGCAGTTCTTC. Translated: CASRTSAPSEEQFF.

CDR3 residues: CAWSGGGDEKLFF. DNA for the CDR3: TGTGCCTGGAGTGGAGGGGGAGATGAAAAACTGTTTTTT. The gene calls are TRBV30 and TRBJ1-4; maybe TRBD1 (6 bases). This CDR3 region has 13 residues. The germline V gene has CDR1 GTSNPN and CDR2 SVGIG (reference sequence). The germline V and J ends were trimmed by 1 base and 6 bases, with 9 bases remaining between them.

This chain uses TRBV9 with TRBJ1-6, with 8 bases aligning to TRBD1. The CDR3 contains 15 residues. V was pared by 4 bases and J by 8 bases, with 8 bases of the junction left unmatched. Per the germline V gene, CDR1 is SGDLS and CDR2 is YYNGEE. In nucleotides, the CDR3 is TGTGCCAGCAGCTTCCGGGACAGGCTCTATTCACCCCTCCACTTT. Translating it yields CASSFRDRLYSPLHF.

This chain joins TRBV6-1 and TRBJ1-4, with D tentatively TRBD1 (6 bases). Trimming stripped 2 bases from V and 5 bases from J, with 12 bases between. The CDR3 covers 15 residues. Germline CDR1 reads MNHNS; CDR2 reads SASEGT. The CDR3 region is CASSERGGRNEKLFF. Written as DNA, the CDR3 is TGTGCCAGCAGTGAAAGGGGGGGGCGGAATGAAAAACTGTTTTTT.

The V call is TRBV27, the J call TRBJ2-1, with TRBD2 identical over 14 bases. The junction had 7 bases not matched to a gene; V was cut back by 4 bases and J by 8 bases. Germline V gene sequence: CDR1 MNHEY, CDR2 SMNVEV (reference sequence). The CDR3 has 16 amino acids. The CDR3 region is CASSSGTSGRPHEQFF. CDR3 nucleotides: TGTGCCAGCAGTTCTGGGACTAGCGGGAGACCCCATGAGCAGTTCTTC.

This chain connects TRBV11-2 to TRBJ2-1, with D uncertain. The germline V and J ends were trimmed by 5 bases and 7 bases, with 18 bases remaining between them. Germline V gives CDR1 SGHAT, CDR2 FQNNGV. CDR3 size: 15 residues. The CDR3 DNA reads TGTGCCAGCAGCCTCGGTCCGGAGCATAGGAATGAGCAGTTCTTC. Its protein product is CASSLGPEHRNEQFF.

The gene calls are TRBV11-1 and TRBJ2-2; D is undetermined. V was trimmed by 5 bases and J by 6 bases, leaving 7 bases between them. Germline V CDR1 and CDR2: SGHAT, FQDESV (reference sequence). This CDR3 comprises 12 residues. The CDR3 loop reads CASSPRPGELFF. DNA of the CDR3: TGTGCCAGCAGCCCCCGCCCCGGGGAGCTGTTTTTT.

The chain combines TRBV7-2 with TRBJ2-7, with 12 bases aligning to TRBD2. CDR3 length equals 16 residues. The V gene's germline CDR1 is SGHTA and CDR2 FQGNSA. V gave up 5 bases and J gave up 1 base; unmatched junction bases: 6. DNA for the CDR3: TGTGCCAGCAGCCTTGGACTAGCGGGATTTTCCTACGAGCAGTACTTC. Translation gives CASSLGLAGFSYEQYF.

The chain uses TRBV7-2 and TRBJ2-5; D unresolved. Germline lookup yields CDR1 SGHTA and CDR2 FQGNSA. The CDR3 runs to 13 residues. V was cut by 5 bases and J by 1 base, with 8 bases left in between. CDR3 sequence: CASSPEFQETQYF. CDR3 DNA: TGTGCCAGCAGCCCAGAATTCCAAGAGACCCAGTACTTC. Variable domain in full (rest from reference TRBV7-2 and TRBJ2-5): GAGVSQSPSNKVTEKGKDVELRCDPISGHTALYWYRQSLGQGLEFLIYFQGNSAPDKSGLPSDRFSAERTGGSVSTLTIQRTQQEDSAVYLCASSPEFQETQYFGPGTRLLVL.

The chain employs TRBV27 and TRBJ2-3, with 11 nucleotides matching TRBD2. The CDR3 consists of 16 residues. V lost 6 bases and J lost 10; bases outside the gene matches: 15. Germline V gene sequence: CDR1 MNHEY, CDR2 SMNVEV (reference sequence). The CDR3 bases are TGTGCCAGCAGGCACTCACTAGCGGGGGCGGTCGTAGCGCAGTATTTT. It translates to CASRHSLAGAVVAQYF.

The chain has TRBV5-4 and TRBJ2-7; unclear D gene. V was pared by 3 bases and J by 5 bases, with 6 bases between. The CDR3 has 11 residues. Germline CDR1 reads SGHNT; CDR2 reads YYREEE (reference sequence). This chain's CDR3 is CASSSLHEQYF. The CDR3 coding sequence is TGTGCCAGCAGCTCCCTCCACGAGCAGTACTTC.